This TCR beta chain was documented in a study of OX40 agonist ivuxolimab in advanced cancers. As for the study in general: The dose-escalation cohort had hepatocellular carcinoma, melanoma, renal cell or head and neck cancer.

The CDR3 is made up of 14 amino acids. The germline V and J ends were trimmed by 2 bases and 2 bases, with 8 bases remaining between them. The germline gives CDR1 SGDLS, CDR2 YYNGEE. The method was immunoSEQ multiplex PCR; TCRdb's version includes in-frame clones alone and lacks a portion of them. The sample lists around 140,000 clones; less than 95% were seen once. This clonotype was obtained from an adult with an advanced solid tumor such as melanoma, head and neck, liver or kidney cancer. This sample comprised CD4+ or CD8+ T cells sorted from blood, obtained in a trial of the OX40 agonist ivuxolimab. The J gene is TRBJ2-1, the V gene TRBV9; D may be TRBD1 (5 bases). The DNA for the CDR3 is TGTGCCAGCAGCGTCCAGGGAACCTACAATGAGCAGTTCTTC. It yields the protein CASSVQGTYNEQFF.